The clone carrying this T cell receptor (beta chain) showed up just a few times. Its antigen is undetermined. This record comes from a study of cytotoxic CD8 clonotypes in ibrutinib-treated CLL. Looking at the study overall: Response was recorded as partial in approximately 25 patients and complete in 2; at median about 6 years, approximately 14 remained remitted and about twelve had progressed. Sequenced samples delivered averages of around 250,000 productive templates and 80,000 to 100,000 productive rearrangements.

This table comes from immunoSEQ multiplex PCR, and its TCRdb copy is limited to in-frame clones, with some not included. The data contain 200,000 to 250,000 clones, roughly three quarters of them singletons. Study-wide points: Different sampling times were used for sustained-remission and progressing patients.

After removal of 4 bases from V and 6 bases from J, the junction contained 6 bases not matched to a gene. Germline assignment: CDR1 LGHNA and CDR2 YNFKEQ. The CDR3 sequence is 16 residues long. The chain is built from TRBV4-2 and TRBJ2-2; 12 bases are a match to TRBD2. This clonotype originated in a human donor with chronic lymphocytic leukemia. Sequenced here: PBMCs, sampled after 12 months of ibrutinib treatment. CDR3 protein: CASSLLAGGPAGELFF. Written as DNA, the CDR3 is TGTGCCAGCAGCCTTCTAGCGGGGGGGCCTGCCGGGGAGCTGTTTTTT.